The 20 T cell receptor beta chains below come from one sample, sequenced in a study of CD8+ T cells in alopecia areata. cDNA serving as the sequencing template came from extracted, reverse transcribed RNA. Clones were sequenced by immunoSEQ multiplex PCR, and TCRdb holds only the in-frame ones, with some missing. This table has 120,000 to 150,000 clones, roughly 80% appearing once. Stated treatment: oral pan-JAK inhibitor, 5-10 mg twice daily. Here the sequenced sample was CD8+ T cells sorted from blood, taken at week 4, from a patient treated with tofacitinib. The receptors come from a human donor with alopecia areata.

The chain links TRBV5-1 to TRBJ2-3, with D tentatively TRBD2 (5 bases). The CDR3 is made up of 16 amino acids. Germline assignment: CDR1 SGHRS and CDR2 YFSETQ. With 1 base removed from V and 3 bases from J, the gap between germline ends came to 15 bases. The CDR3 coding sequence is TGCGCCAGCAGCTTGCGCGCCCAAACGGGGACAGATACGCAGTATTTT. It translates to CASSLRAQTGTDTQYF.

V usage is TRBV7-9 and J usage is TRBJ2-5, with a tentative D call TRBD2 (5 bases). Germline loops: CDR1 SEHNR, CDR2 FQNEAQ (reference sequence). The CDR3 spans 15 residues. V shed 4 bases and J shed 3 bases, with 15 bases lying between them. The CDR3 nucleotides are TGTGCCAGCAGCTCCTATGGAACGGAGGAAGAGACCCAGTACTTC. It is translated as CASSSYGTEEETQYF.

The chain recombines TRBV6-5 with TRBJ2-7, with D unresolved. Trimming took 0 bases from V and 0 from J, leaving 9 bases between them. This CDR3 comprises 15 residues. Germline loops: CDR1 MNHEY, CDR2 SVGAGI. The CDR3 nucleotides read TGTGCCAGCAGTTACTCGATGGGCCACTCCTACGAGCAGTACTTC. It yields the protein CASSYSMGHSYEQYF.

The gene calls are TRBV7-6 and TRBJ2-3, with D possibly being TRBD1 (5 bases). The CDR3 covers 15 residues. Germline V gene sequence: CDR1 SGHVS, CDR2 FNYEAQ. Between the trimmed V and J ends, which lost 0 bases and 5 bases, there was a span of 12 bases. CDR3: CASSLAGVGEDTQYF. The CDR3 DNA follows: TGTGCCAGCAGCTTAGCTGGAGTAGGGGAAGATACGCAGTATTTT.

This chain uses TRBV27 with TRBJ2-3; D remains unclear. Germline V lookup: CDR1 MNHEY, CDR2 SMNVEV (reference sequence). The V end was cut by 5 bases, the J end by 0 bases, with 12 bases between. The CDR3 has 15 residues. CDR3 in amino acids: CASSPRTGSTDTQYF. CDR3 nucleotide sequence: TGTGCCAGCAGTCCCCGGACGGGTAGCACAGATACGCAGTATTTT.

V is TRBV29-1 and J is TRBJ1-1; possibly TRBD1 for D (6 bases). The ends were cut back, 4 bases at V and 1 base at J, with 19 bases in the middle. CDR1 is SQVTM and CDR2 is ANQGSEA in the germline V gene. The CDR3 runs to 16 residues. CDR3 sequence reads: CSVGSWGQISNTEAFF. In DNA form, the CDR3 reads TGCAGCGTTGGGTCCTGGGGACAAATTTCGAACACTGAAGCTTTCTTT.

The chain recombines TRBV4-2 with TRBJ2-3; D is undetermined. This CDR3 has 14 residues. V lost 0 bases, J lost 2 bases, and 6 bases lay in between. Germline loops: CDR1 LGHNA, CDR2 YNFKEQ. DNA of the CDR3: TGTGCCAGCAGCCAAGAGGCGACCACAGATACGCAGTATTTT. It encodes CASSQEATTDTQYF.

The CDR3 DNA reads as TGTGCCAGCAGCTTAGCCGGGACAGCTCAAGAGACCCAGTACTTC. Translating gives CASSLAGTAQETQYF. The chain combines TRBV7-2 with TRBJ2-5; TRBD1 agrees at 7 bases. V was clipped by 0 bases and J by 2 bases; unmatched bases: 3. The CDR3 length is 15 residues. Germline CDR1 SGHTA, CDR2 FQGNSA.

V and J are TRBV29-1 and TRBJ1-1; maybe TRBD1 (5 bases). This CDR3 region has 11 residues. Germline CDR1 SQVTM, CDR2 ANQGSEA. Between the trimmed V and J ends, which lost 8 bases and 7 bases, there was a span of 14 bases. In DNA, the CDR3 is TGCAGCCTCAGGAGGGGAGGTGAAGCTTTCTTT. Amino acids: CSLRRGGEAFF.

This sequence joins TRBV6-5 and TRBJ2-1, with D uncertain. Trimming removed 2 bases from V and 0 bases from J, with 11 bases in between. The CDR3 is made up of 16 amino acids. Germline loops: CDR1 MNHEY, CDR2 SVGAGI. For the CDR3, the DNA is TGTGCCAGCAGTTACACTTCAGGCAGCTCCTACAATGAGCAGTTCTTC. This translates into CASSYTSGSSYNEQFF.

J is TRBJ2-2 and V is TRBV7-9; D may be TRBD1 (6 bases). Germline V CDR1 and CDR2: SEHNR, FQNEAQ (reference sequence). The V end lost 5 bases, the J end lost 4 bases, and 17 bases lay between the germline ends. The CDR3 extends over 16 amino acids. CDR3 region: CASSGQTDSPTGELFF. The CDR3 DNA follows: TGTGCCAGCAGCGGACAAACGGACAGTCCCACCGGGGAGCTGTTTTTT.

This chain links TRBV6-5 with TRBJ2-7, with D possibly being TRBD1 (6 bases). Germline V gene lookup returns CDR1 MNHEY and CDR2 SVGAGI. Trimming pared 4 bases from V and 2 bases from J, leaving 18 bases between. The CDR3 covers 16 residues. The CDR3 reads CASSLEPGVGPYEQYF. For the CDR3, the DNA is TGTGCCAGCAGTTTAGAGCCAGGGGTTGGGCCCTACGAGCAGTACTTC.

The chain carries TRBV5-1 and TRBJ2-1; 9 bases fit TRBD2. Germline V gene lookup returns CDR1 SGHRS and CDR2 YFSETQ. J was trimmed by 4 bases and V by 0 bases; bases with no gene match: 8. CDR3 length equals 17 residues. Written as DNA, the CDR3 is TGCGCCAGCAGCTTGGTAGTAGCGGGGGATAGATACAATGAGCAGTTCTTC. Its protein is CASSLVVAGDRYNEQFF.

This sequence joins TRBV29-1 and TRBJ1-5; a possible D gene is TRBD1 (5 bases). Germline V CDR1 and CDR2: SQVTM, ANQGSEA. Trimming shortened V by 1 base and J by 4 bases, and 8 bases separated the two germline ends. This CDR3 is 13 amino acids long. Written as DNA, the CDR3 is TGCAGCGTTGAAGGGGGGATGAATCAGCCCCAGCATTTT. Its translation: CSVEGGMNQPQHF.

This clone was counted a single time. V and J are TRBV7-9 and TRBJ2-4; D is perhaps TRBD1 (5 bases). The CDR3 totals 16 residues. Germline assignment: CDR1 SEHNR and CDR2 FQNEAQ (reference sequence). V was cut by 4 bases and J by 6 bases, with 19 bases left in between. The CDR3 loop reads CASSYVGPECGNIQYF. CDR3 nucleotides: TGTGCCAGCAGCTACGTGGGGCCTGAGTGTGGAAACATTCAGTACTTC.

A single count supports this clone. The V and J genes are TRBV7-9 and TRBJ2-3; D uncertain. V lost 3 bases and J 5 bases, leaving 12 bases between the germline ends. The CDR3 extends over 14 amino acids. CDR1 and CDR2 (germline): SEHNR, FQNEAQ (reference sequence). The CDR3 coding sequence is TGTGCCAGCAGCTTCGGTCTCCTTGGAGATACGCAGTATTTT. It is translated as CASSFGLLGDTQYF. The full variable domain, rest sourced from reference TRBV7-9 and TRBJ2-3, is DTGVSQNPRHKITKRGQNVTFRCDPISEHNRLYWYRQTLGQGPEFLTYFQNEAQLEKSRLLSDRFSAERPKGSFSTLEIQRTEQGDSAMYLCASSFGLLGDTQYFGPGTRLTVL.

The CDR3: CASSSDRLNTEAFF. The CDR3 DNA reads as TGCGCCAGCAGCTCCGACAGATTGAACACTGAAGCTTTCTTT. The V gene is TRBV5-1, the J gene TRBJ1-1; weak D call: TRBD1 (5 bases). V shed 3 bases and J shed 0 bases, with 9 bases lying between them. CDR1 is SGHRS, CDR2 YFSETQ, per germline. The CDR3 contains 14 residues.

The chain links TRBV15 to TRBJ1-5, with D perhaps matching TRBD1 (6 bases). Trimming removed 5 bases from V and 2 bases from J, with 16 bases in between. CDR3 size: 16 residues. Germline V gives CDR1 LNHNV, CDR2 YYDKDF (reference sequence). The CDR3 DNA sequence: TGTGCCACCAGCGGCCCCGGGGGCGGGGGCAATCAGCCCCAGCATTTT. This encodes CATSGPGGGGNQPQHF.

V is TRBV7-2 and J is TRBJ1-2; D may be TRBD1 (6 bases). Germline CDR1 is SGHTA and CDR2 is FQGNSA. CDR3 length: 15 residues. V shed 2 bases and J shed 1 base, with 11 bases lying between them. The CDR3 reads CASSLNAGDNYGYTF. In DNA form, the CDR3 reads TGTGCCAGCAGCTTAAACGCAGGGGATAACTATGGCTACACCTTC. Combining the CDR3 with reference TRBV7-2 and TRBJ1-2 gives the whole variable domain GAGVSQSPSNKVTEKGKDVELRCDPISGHTALYWYRQSLGQGLEFLIYFQGNSAPDKSGLPSDRFSAERTGGSVSTLTIQRTQQEDSAVYLCASSLNAGDNYGYTFGSGTRLTVV.

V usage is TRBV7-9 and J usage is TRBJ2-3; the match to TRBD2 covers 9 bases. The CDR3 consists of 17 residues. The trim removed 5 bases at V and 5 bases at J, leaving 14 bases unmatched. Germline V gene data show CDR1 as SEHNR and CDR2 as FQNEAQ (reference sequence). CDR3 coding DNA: TGTGCCAGCAGCCCCAGCCCCGAGCGGGGGGACGGAGATACGCAGTATTTT. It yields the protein CASSPSPERGDGDTQYF.